This entry describes one T cell receptor beta chain. Other DNA sequences in the same sample also yield this CDR3. The sample is drawn from a study of blood T cell repertoires in COVID-19. On the study more broadly: Samples taken during acute and convalescent COVID-19 were collected in the United States, Italy and Spain. The cDNA or gDNA used as material had been derived from T cells, B-cell-depleted T cells, or PBMCs.

Original methodology: Reference gene primer amplification yielded estimated nucleated cell counts. Only in-frame clones appear in the TCRdb table, and some are missing; sequencing was by immunoSEQ multiplex PCR. Clone size and V and J calls were adopted from that table, with D and trimming inferred from the DNA. This sample has about 200,000 clones, with 80% to 90% found just once. V lost 1 base and J 3 bases, leaving 5 bases between the germline ends. Germline assignment: CDR1 SGHTA and CDR2 FQGNSA. The CDR3 covers 13 residues. This chain uses TRBV7-2 with TRBJ2-3; unclear D gene. The sequence came from a man aged 55 to 70 who had recovered from COVID-19. The sequenced sample consisted of peripheral blood. DNA for the CDR3: TGTGCCAGCAGCTTAGAGAGGACAGATACGCAGTATTTT. It yields the protein CASSLERTDTQYF.